This TCR beta chain was captured by sequencing in a study of T cell responses to AZD1222 COVID-19 vaccine. Germline lookup yields CDR1 LNHDA and CDR2 SQIVND (reference sequence). V lost 8 bases and J 5 bases, leaving 12 bases between the germline ends. The CDR3 runs to 12 residues. Assay used: immunoSEQ multiplex PCR; TCRdb lists only in-frame clones, some missing. The sample holds over 50,000 clones, 81% seen once. The chain employs TRBV19 and TRBJ1-2, with D perhaps TRBD1 (5 bases). The source was peripheral blood, collected 28 days after the second AZD1222 dose. The sequence derives from an adult who received the AZD1222 COVID-19 vaccine. The CDR3 here is CASGVWGYGYTF. As DNA, the CDR3 is TGTGCCAGTGGTGTATGGGGGTATGGCTACACCTTC. Full variable domain (missing parts from reference TRBV19 and TRBJ1-2): DGGITQSPKYLFRKEGQNVTLSCEQNLNHDAMYWYRQDPGQGLRLIYYSQIVNDFQKGDIAEGYSVSREKKESFPLTVTSAQKNPTAFYLCASGVWGYGYTFGSGTRLTVV.